This T cell receptor (beta chain) is drawn from a study of blood T cell repertoires in COVID-19. Study-wide context: Sites across the United States, Italy and Spain contributed samples from acute and convalescent COVID-19. From T cells, B-cell-depleted T cells, or PBMCs came the material, which was cDNA or gDNA.

TCRdb's table, derived via immunoSEQ multiplex PCR, lists solely in-frame clones and lacks some. The sample has fewer than 500,000 clones; 85% to 90% are singletons. The clonotype originates from a woman aged 25-40 years with acute or convalescent COVID-19. Sample: peripheral blood.

CDR3 residues: CASIHGESADTQYF. CDR3 coding DNA: TGTGCCAGCATCCACGGGGAATCAGCAGATACGCAGTATTTT. The V and J genes are TRBV2 and TRBJ2-3, with D possibly being TRBD2 (5 bases). Trimming left V 7 bases short and J 4 bases short, with 15 bases between. Germline V lookup: CDR1 SNHLY, CDR2 FYNNEI. The CDR3 has 14 residues.